These 21 T cell receptor beta chains share one sample of origin, sequenced in a study of blood T cell repertoires in COVID-19. This table comes from immunoSEQ multiplex PCR, and its TCRdb copy is limited to in-frame clones, with some not included. The data contain fewer than 250,000 clones, approximately 87% of them seen just once; the ten biggest clones take up 2% to 2.5%. Sequencing used peripheral blood. The source of these receptors is a woman in her fifties or sixties with acute or convalescent COVID-19.

The DNA of the CDR3 is TGTGCCAGCAGCTTGCGGCAGGTGGGCGGGGAGCTGTTTTTT. As protein: CASSLRQVGGELFF. The rearrangement joins TRBV5-4 to TRBJ2-2; D is unclear. Germline V lookup: CDR1 SGHNT, CDR2 YYREEE (reference sequence). The CDR3 totals 14 residues. V was pared by 1 base and J by 7 bases, with 11 bases between.

The CDR3, as DNA: TGTGCCAGTAGTAGGCGGGGGAGCTCCTACAATGAGCAGTTCTTC. Protein: CASSRRGSSYNEQFF. This chain joins TRBV19 and TRBJ2-1; TRBD2 matches at 7 bases. This CDR3 comprises 15 residues. V lost 4 bases and J lost 0; bases outside the gene matches: 3. Looked up from germline, CDR1 is LNHDA and CDR2 is SQIVND (reference sequence). The entire variable domain, with the rest obtained from reference TRBV19 and TRBJ2-1, is as follows: DGGITQSPKYLFRKEGQNVTLSCEQNLNHDAMYWYRQDPGQGLRLIYYSQIVNDFQKGDIAEGYSVSREKKESFPLTVTSAQKNPTAFYLCASSRRGSSYNEQFFGPGTRLTVL.

In this sample, this clone turned up once. V gene TRBV10-3 combines with J gene TRBJ1-4, with 7 nucleotides matching TRBD1. The CDR3 sequence is 15 residues long. V lost 4 bases to trimming and J lost 7 bases; unmatched junction nucleotides: 9. Germline CDR1 ENHRY, CDR2 SYGVKD. The DNA for the CDR3 is TGTGCCATCAGTGGGGCGAAGGGGGCCGGTGAAAAACTGTTTTTT. Its protein is CAISGAKGAGEKLFF.

The V call is TRBV24-1, the J call TRBJ1-2, with D perhaps matching TRBD1 (5 bases). Between the trimmed V and J ends, which lost 3 bases and 4 bases, there was a span of 17 bases. Germline V gene sequence: CDR1 KGHDR, CDR2 SFDVKD. The CDR3 contains 16 residues. The CDR3 DNA follows: TGTGCCACCAGTGATCCGACGCAGGGCCTAGGCTATGGCTACACCTTC. It specifies CATSDPTQGLGYGYTF.

In the case of this clone: The junction and the germline gene differ at one end; a read error may be behind it. The rearrangement links TRBV6-2 or TRBV6-3 to TRBJ2-4, with TRBD1 matching 12 bases. This CDR3 comprises 15 residues. Germline CDR1 and CDR2: MNHEY and SVGEGT. The chain's CDR3 is CASSPGQGARNIQYF. The CDR3 nucleotides are TGTGCCAGCAGCCCGGGACAGGGGGCCAGAAACATTCAGTACTTC.

This sequence joins TRBV21-1 and TRBJ2-1; the table's D call, TRBD2, was not checked against the DNA. TRBV21-1 is deemed a pseudogene. This CDR3 is built from 16 residues. The CDR3 DNA sequence: TGTGCCAGCAGCAAAGAAACGCGGGAGCTGGGCAATGAGCAGTTCTTC. Translated: CASSKETRELGNEQFF.

This clone was seen just once. The chain couples TRBV7-3 to TRBJ1-1, with D tentatively TRBD1 (5 bases). The CDR3 length is 14 residues. Germline assignment: CDR1 SGHTA and CDR2 FQGTGA. V lost 5 bases to trimming and J lost 7 bases, with 17 bases between them. DNA of the CDR3: TGTGCCAGCAGCCAGTGGGGAGGGGCCGATGAAGCTTTCTTT. It specifies CASSQWGGADEAFF.

The rearrangement links TRBV9 to TRBJ2-7; 8 bases agree with TRBD2. There are 16 residues in the CDR3. Trimming at V came to 4 bases and at J to 5 bases, leaving 14 bases not matched to a gene. CDR1 and CDR2 (germline): SGDLS, YYNGEE. DNA for the CDR3: TGTGCCAGCAGCAGGACTGTCGGGGGGGTTGGCGACGAGCAGTACTTC. Residues: CASSRTVGGVGDEQYF.

The rearrangement links TRBV6-1 to TRBJ1-5, with 9 bases aligning to TRBD1. This CDR3 is 17 amino acids long. CDR1 MNHNS and CDR2 SASEGT come from the germline V gene. J gave up 1 base and V 4 bases, and 8 bases lay outside the gene matches. The CDR3 is CASSAGRQGGSNQPQHF. Here the CDR3 DNA reads TGTGCCAGCAGTGCCGGTCGACAGGGGGGGAGCAATCAGCCCCAGCATTTT.

CDR3 sequence: CASSLYPQFTLSYEQYF. CDR3 nucleotides: TGTGCCAGCAGCTTATACCCACAGTTCACCCTATCCTACGAGCAGTACTTC. This chain connects TRBV5-6 to TRBJ2-7; unclear D gene. V shed 2 bases and J shed 1 base, with 19 bases lying between them. The CDR3 totals 17 residues. Per germline, CDR1 SGHDT and CDR2 YYEEEE.

The V and J genes are TRBV6-6 and TRBJ2-3, with 7 bases aligning to TRBD2. The CDR3 is 14 residues long. CDR1 and CDR2 from the germline V gene are MNHNY and SVGAGI (reference sequence). Trimming took 6 bases from V and 0 from J; bases not matched to a gene: 3. The CDR3 DNA follows: TGTGCCAGCAGAGCGGGACTCAGCACAGATACGCAGTATTTT. Translating it yields CASRAGLSTDTQYF.

The chain recombines TRBV6-1 with TRBJ1-2, with D possibly TRBD1 on 5 matching bases. This CDR3 region has 17 residues. Germline assignment: CDR1 MNHNS and CDR2 SASEGT. V was cut by 1 base and J by 3 bases, with 18 bases left in between. The CDR3 DNA is TGTGCCAGCAGTGAAGGAAGAATGACAGCAATTTACTATGGCTACACCTTC. Its translation is CASSEGRMTAIYYGYTF.

The chain joins TRBV3-1 (or the pseudogene TRBV3-2) to TRBJ1-2; D unclear. The V end was cut by 10 bases, the J end by 0 bases, with 21 bases between. The CDR3 sequence is 16 residues long. The germline V gene encodes CDR1 LGHDT and CDR2 YNNKEL (reference sequence). The CDR3 loop reads CAKHSPLGLANYGYTF. CDR3 nucleotides: TGTGCCAAACACTCGCCCCTAGGCCTAGCTAACTATGGCTACACCTTC.

The count of this clone is one. The chain recombines TRBV6-5 with TRBJ2-2; 10 nucleotides agree with TRBD1. Germline CDR1 is MNHEY and CDR2 is SVGAGI. V was pared by 1 base and J by 7 bases, with 3 bases of the junction left unmatched. This CDR3 is built from 15 residues. The CDR3 region has the DNA TGTGCCAGCAGTTACTTGACAGGGGGCGGCGGGGAGCTGTTTTTT. It codes for CASSYLTGGGGELFF.

The chain combines TRBV7-2 with TRBJ2-7, with 11 bases matching TRBD2. With 2 bases clipped from V and 2 bases from J, the junction kept 11 bases outside the gene matches. Germline V gene lookup returns CDR1 SGHTA and CDR2 FQGNSA. This CDR3 contains 18 residues. The CDR3 DNA follows: TGTGCCAGCAGCTTATCTTCGCTAGCGGGAGGTAAGCCCTACGAGCAGTACTTC. Translating gives CASSLSSLAGGKPYEQYF.

CDR3 residues: CAIRGGSLATNEKLFF. In DNA form, the CDR3 reads TGTGCCATCAGGGGCGGGAGTCTTGCAACTAATGAAAAACTGTTTTTT. The chain joins TRBV10-3 to TRBJ1-4, with unresolved D. Germline V gene lookup returns CDR1 ENHRY and CDR2 SYGVKD. CDR3 length equals 16 residues. V dropped 6 bases and J dropped 0 bases, with 14 bases sitting between them.

This sequence joins TRBV10-2 and TRBJ2-5, with 8 nucleotides matching TRBD1. The trim removed 2 bases at V and 4 bases at J, leaving 12 bases unmatched. Germline lookup yields CDR1 WSHSY and CDR2 SAAADI. This CDR3 is built from 17 residues. For the CDR3, the DNA is TGCGCCAGCAGTGAGCCCGGGACAGGCCAGTCGAGAGAGACCCAGTACTTC. This sequence encodes CASSEPGTGQSRETQYF.

V is TRBV9 and J is TRBJ1-1; 7 bases match TRBD1. Germline CDR1 SGDLS, CDR2 YYNGEE. V dropped 2 bases and J dropped 0; count of bases not matched to a gene: 7. The CDR3 length is 16 residues. The CDR3 loop reads CASSVGQVYMNTEAFF. The CDR3 coding sequence is TGTGCCAGCAGCGTCGGACAGGTCTATATGAACACTGAAGCTTTCTTT.

The CDR3 loop reads CAWSVSWGRNEKLFF. The CDR3 bases are TGTGCCTGGAGTGTCTCATGGGGCCGAAATGAAAAACTGTTTTTT. The chain combines TRBV30 with TRBJ1-4; the D gene is possibly TRBD1 (5 bases). Germline CDR1 is GTSNPN and CDR2 is SVGIG (reference sequence). Between the trimmed V and J ends, which lost 0 bases and 5 bases, there was a span of 13 bases. There are 15 residues in the CDR3.

This clone was observed a single time. This CDR3 is also generated by other DNA sequences in the sample. The rearrangement links TRBV13 to TRBJ2-1; 7 nucleotides agree with TRBD1. J was trimmed by 0 bases and V by 5 bases; bases with no gene match: 1. CDR1 and CDR2 (germline): PRHDT, FYEKMQ (reference sequence). CDR3 length equals 14 residues. The CDR3 spells CASSRDSSYNEQFF. In DNA, the CDR3 is TGTGCCAGCAGCCGGGACAGCTCCTACAATGAGCAGTTCTTC.

The chain couples TRBV12-3 or TRBV12-4 to TRBJ1-4; TRBD1 matches at 7 bases. V dropped 11 bases and J dropped 5; count of bases not matched to a gene: 5. The CDR3 covers 12 residues. CDR3 protein: CAGDRENEKLFF. The CDR3 bases are TGTGCCGGAGACAGGGAGAATGAAAAACTGTTTTTT.